This passage covers 31 T cell receptor beta chains from one sample sequenced in a study of long-term antiretroviral therapy in people with HIV. The libraries were made with immunoSEQ v3.0 at survey level. Some clones are missing from TCRdb's copy, which holds only in-frame ones; the method was immunoSEQ multiplex PCR. The sample yields about 22,000 clones, 79% seen once. Material: unsorted PBMCs, obtained 1.2 years after starting antiretroviral therapy. All receptors come from a woman in her thirties or forties with HIV.

The rearrangement uses TRBV6-5 and TRBJ2-5, with D hard to call. V shed 6 bases and J shed 4 bases, with 15 bases lying between them. CDR3 length: 14 amino acids. Germline CDR1 MNHEY, CDR2 SVGAGI. The CDR3 here is CASRISTGGETQYF. The CDR3, as DNA: TGTGCCAGCAGAATTAGCACGGGTGGAGAGACCCAGTACTTC.

V gene TRBV18 combines with J gene TRBJ2-7; D is unresolved. This CDR3 comprises 14 residues. Germline CDR1 reads KGHSH; CDR2 reads LQKENI. Trimming removed 6 bases from V and 0 bases from J, with 12 bases in between. This CDR3 reads CASSPSGSSYEQYF. The DNA for the CDR3 is TGTGCCAGCTCGCCTAGTGGTAGCTCCTACGAGCAGTACTTC.

The chain is built from TRBV6-1 and TRBJ2-2, with 7 bases lining up with TRBD2. This CDR3 is built from 14 residues. The germline V gene encodes CDR1 MNHNS and CDR2 SASEGT. Trimming cost V 4 bases and J 6 bases; bases outside gene matches: 5. The CDR3 coding sequence is TGTGCCAGCAGTGGACGGGAGGAGGCCGGGGAGCTGTTTTTT. Amino acids: CASSGREEAGELFF.

This clone was recorded only once. This chain connects TRBV29-1 to TRBJ2-3, with D perhaps given as TRBD1 or TRBD2 (5 bases each). Germline V gene data show CDR1 as SQVTM and CDR2 as ANQGSEA. This CDR3 region has 15 residues. The V and J ends lost 4 bases and 0 bases respectively, with 14 bases between them. CDR3 amino acids: CSVVRDGDSTDTQYF. In nucleotides, the CDR3 is TGCAGCGTTGTGAGGGACGGGGATAGCACAGATACGCAGTATTTT.

A word on this clone: This specimen includes other DNA sequences encoding the same CDR3. The chain couples TRBV14 to TRBJ2-7; D remains unclear. The CDR3 extends over 11 amino acids. CDR1 SGHDN and CDR2 FVKESK come from the germline V gene. With 2 bases removed from V and 1 base from J, the gap between germline ends came to 0 bases. CDR3 amino acids: CASSQSYEQYF. CDR3 nucleotides: TGTGCCAGCAGCCAATCCTACGAGCAGTACTTC.

This clone showed up just once. The genes are TRBV18 and TRBJ2-3; a possible D gene is TRBD2 (5 bases). This CDR3 comprises 14 residues. The V end lost 6 bases, the J end lost 3 bases, and 13 bases lay between the germline ends. Germline V CDR1 and CDR2: KGHSH, LQKENI. The CDR3 DNA follows: TGTGCCAGCTCCCGATCGGGGTTGACAGATACGCAGTATTTT. Protein: CASSRSGLTDTQYF.

This clone has only one observation. The V call is TRBV2, the J call TRBJ2-5, with 7 bases lining up with TRBD1. The CDR3 is 14 residues long. The ends lost 7 bases at V and 1 base at J; junction bases unmatched: 6. Germline CDR1 and CDR2: SNHLY and FYNNEI. The CDR3 DNA reads TGTGCCAGCACCGAGAGGGGGCCCCAAGAGACCCAGTACTTC. Translation: CASTERGPQETQYF.

This chain links TRBV11-2 with TRBJ2-2, with TRBD2 as a possible D gene (5 bases). The CDR3 has 16 residues. Trimming removed 3 bases at V and 0 bases at J, with 11 bases between. Germline CDR1 reads SGHAT; CDR2 reads FQNNGV. The CDR3 DNA is TGTGCCAGCAGCTTTGGCAGCGGAACGAACACCGGGGAGCTGTTTTTT. It specifies CASSFGSGTNTGELFF.

The CDR3 DNA reads as TGTGCCAGCAGCATAGGTTACGAGCAGTACTTC. As protein: CASSIGYEQYF. The genes are TRBV4-2 and TRBJ2-7; D ambiguous. This CDR3 has 11 residues. Trimming left V 5 bases short and J 4 bases short, with 6 bases between. Germline CDR1 is LGHNA and CDR2 is YNFKEQ.

This chain joins TRBV11-2 and TRBJ2-3, with TRBD2 identical over 11 bases. Germline CDR1 SGHAT, CDR2 FQNNGV. This CDR3 contains 17 residues. The V gene end was trimmed by 5 bases and the J gene end by 2 bases; junction bases not matched to a gene: 9. DNA of the CDR3: TGTGCCAGCAGCCGAGGTAGACTAGCGGGGCCCACAGATACGCAGTATTTT. This encodes CASSRGRLAGPTDTQYF.

The chain carries TRBV6-1 and TRBJ1-5; 8 positions match TRBD1. V trimming: 6 bases; J trimming: 3 bases; junction bases outside the gene matches: 7. Germline V gene lookup returns CDR1 MNHNS and CDR2 SASEGT. There are 15 residues in the CDR3. The CDR3 spells CASSAQGQANQPQHF. CDR3 coding DNA: TGTGCCAGCAGCGCTCAGGGACAGGCCAATCAGCCCCAGCATTTT.

J is TRBJ1-1 and V is TRBV30; D is undetermined. The CDR3 is made up of 12 amino acids. Trimming left V 4 bases short and J 0 bases short, with 6 bases between. Germline V gene data show CDR1 as GTSNPN and CDR2 as SVGIG (reference sequence). CDR3 nucleotides: TGTGCCTGGAAGCAGATGAACACTGAAGCTTTCTTT. Its protein is CAWKQMNTEAFF. The variable domain in full, with the rest retrieved from reference TRBV30 and TRBJ1-1, is SQTIHQWPATLVQPVGSPLSLECTVEGTSNPNLYWYRQAAGRGLQLLFYSVGIGQISSEVPQNLSASRPQDRQFILSSKKLLLSDSGFYLCAWKQMNTEAFFGQGTRLTVV.

The chain employs TRBV10-2 and TRBJ2-7, with D possibly matching TRBD1 (6 bases). V dropped 10 bases and J dropped 3 bases, with 16 bases sitting between them. The CDR3 length is 13 residues. Germline lookup yields CDR1 WSHSY and CDR2 SAAADI. CDR3 DNA sequence: TGCGCCATCAGACCAGACAGGTACTACGAGCAGTACTTC. Its protein product is CAIRPDRYYEQYF.

The chain carries TRBV2 and TRBJ2-7, with 8 bases lining up with TRBD1. CDR3 size: 12 residues. The germline gives CDR1 SNHLY, CDR2 FYNNEI. V dropped 9 bases and J dropped 5; count of bases not matched to a gene: 6. CDR3 protein: CARGDRGDEQYF. The DNA for the CDR3 is TGTGCCAGAGGAGACAGGGGCGACGAGCAGTACTTC.

The CDR3, as DNA: TGTGCCAGCAGTTTAGCGGCTTACTCTGGAAACACCATATATTTT. Translated, it gives CASSLAAYSGNTIYF. This chain links TRBV6-5 with TRBJ1-3; D remains ambiguous. The V and J ends lost 4 bases and 0 bases respectively, with 10 bases between them. This CDR3 has 15 amino acids. Per the germline V gene, CDR1 is MNHEY and CDR2 is SVGAGI.

This clone was counted between two and nine times. CDR3 in amino acids: CASSTTVYGYTF. The CDR3 nucleotides read TGTGCCAGTAGCACAACAGTCTATGGCTACACCTTC. The rearrangement links TRBV19 to TRBJ1-2; D gene unclear. Trimming removed 6 bases from V and 4 bases from J, with 9 bases in between. Germline V gene data show CDR1 as LNHDA and CDR2 as SQIVND (reference sequence). The CDR3 sequence is 12 residues long.

The chain couples TRBV11-2 to TRBJ2-3; TRBD1 is a possible D gene (5 bases). Germline lookup yields CDR1 SGHAT and CDR2 FQNNGV. This CDR3 has 12 amino acids. V was cut by 1 base and J by 8 bases, with 7 bases left in between. CDR3 sequence reads: CASSLGGGTQYF. The CDR3, as DNA: TGTGCCAGCAGCTTAGGGGGCGGTACGCAGTATTTT. The full variable domain, in which reference TRBV11-2 and TRBJ2-3 provide the parts outside the CDR3, is EAGVAQSPRYKIIEKRQSVAFWCNPISGHATLYWYQQILGQGPKLLIQFQNNGVVDDSQLPKDRFSAERLKGVDSTLKIQPAKLEDSAVYLCASSLGGGTQYFGPGTRLTVL.

A single count supports this clone. This rearrangement joins TRBV29-1 to TRBJ2-2; D gene unclear. The CDR3 length is 18 residues. V lost 1 base and J lost 7, with 25 bases in between. Germline values: CDR1 SQVTM, CDR2 ANQGSEA. CDR3 sequence: CSVEARGKGRPSLGELFF. The CDR3 DNA reads TGCAGCGTTGAAGCCCGAGGAAAGGGCCGCCCCAGCCTCGGGGAGCTGTTTTTT.

The J gene is TRBJ1-2, the V gene TRBV4-2; 8 nucleotides agree with TRBD1. The CDR3 is made up of 19 amino acids. Trimming cost V 1 base and J 0 bases; bases outside gene matches: 13. CDR1 is LGHNA and CDR2 is YNFKEQ in the germline V gene. The CDR3 bases are TGTGCCAGCAGCCAAGCGGGACAGGCCTCCTATCTCCCTAACTATGGCTACACCTTC. This translates into CASSQAGQASYLPNYGYTF.

The chain combines TRBV12-5 with TRBJ1-4; 12 nucleotides align to TRBD1. Germline V gene lookup returns CDR1 LGHNT and CDR2 FRNRAP. The CDR3 consists of 17 residues. Germline trimming cut 5 bases from V and 5 bases from J; bases unmatched to any gene: 9. The CDR3 bases are TGTGCTAGTGGTCCCCGGGACAGGGGGCGACTAAATGAAAAACTGTTTTTT. Translation gives CASGPRDRGRLNEKLFF.

The chain links TRBV11-3 to TRBJ2-7; tentatively, D is TRBD1 (5 bases). Trimming removed 3 bases from V and 3 bases from J, with 12 bases in between. This CDR3 is built from 14 residues. The germline CDR1 and CDR2 sequences are SGHNT and YENEEA. CDR3 DNA: TGTGCCAGCAGCTTTAGGGGCGACAACTACGAGCAGTACTTC. It encodes CASSFRGDNYEQYF.

The rearrangement uses TRBV27 and TRBJ1-5; no clear D. The CDR3 sequence is 13 residues long. CDR1 and CDR2 from the germline V gene are MNHEY and SMNVEV (reference sequence). V was trimmed by 0 bases and J by 5 bases, leaving 5 bases between them. The CDR3 DNA reads as TGTGCCAGCAGTTTATCGTGGGATCAGCCCCAGCATTTT. It encodes CASSLSWDQPQHF.

V is TRBV6-6 and J is TRBJ2-7, with 11 bases that match TRBD1. Germline V gene data show CDR1 as MNHNY and CDR2 as SVGAGI (reference sequence). V lost 2 bases and J lost 3; bases outside the gene matches: 3. The CDR3 loop spans 15 amino acids. CDR3 nucleotides: TGTGCCAGCAGTTACCGGGGGACAGGGGGCTACGAGCAGTACTTC. Translation gives CASSYRGTGGYEQYF.

The chain uses TRBV9 and TRBJ2-5; 15 positions agree with TRBD2. Germline trimming cut 4 bases from V and 4 bases from J; bases unmatched to any gene: 5. CDR3 size: 16 residues. Germline V CDR1 and CDR2: SGDLS, YYNGEE. CDR3 DNA: TGTGCCAGCAGCCTTGGACTAGCGGGGGGGCGAGAGACCCAGTACTTC. Translated, it gives CASSLGLAGGRETQYF.

This clone was seen only a few times. This chain links TRBV5-1 with TRBJ2-5; D not resolved. Per germline, CDR1 SGHRS and CDR2 YFSETQ. This CDR3 comprises 14 residues. V lost 4 bases and J lost 3, with 13 bases in between. DNA for the CDR3: TGCGCCAGCAGCGGTGATCCAACAGAAGAGACCCAGTACTTC. Translation gives CASSGDPTEETQYF.

The V and J genes are TRBV2 and TRBJ2-1; D unclear. This CDR3 is 13 amino acids long. The V end was cut by 6 bases, the J end by 4 bases, with 10 bases between. CDR1 is SNHLY, CDR2 FYNNEI, per germline. CDR3 coding DNA: TGTGCCAGCAGAAGGGATCTTTACAATGAGCAGTTCTTC. It translates to CASRRDLYNEQFF.

This clone showed up just a few times. The chain uses TRBV7-2 and TRBJ2-7; D unclear. This CDR3 contains 14 residues. Trimming took 6 bases from V and 7 from J, leaving 19 bases between them. Germline-derived CDR1 and CDR2 are SGHTA and FQGNSA. The CDR3: CASSKQRSAGEQYF. The DNA of the CDR3 is TGTGCCAGCAGTAAGCAAAGGTCCGCCGGGGAGCAGTACTTC.

This chain joins TRBV7-8 and TRBJ1-1; D is possibly TRBD1 (6 bases). CDR1 is SGHVS, CDR2 FQNEAQ, per germline. There are 14 residues in the CDR3. The V end was cut by 4 bases, the J end by 3 bases, with 12 bases between. The CDR3 region has the DNA TGTGCCAGCAGCTCGAAGAACAGGGACACTGAAGCTTTCTTT. Its protein is CASSSKNRDTEAFF.

The rearrangement uses TRBV7-9 and TRBJ2-7; 11 bases align to TRBD2. This CDR3 has 16 residues. From germline, CDR1 is SEHNR and CDR2 FQNEAQ (reference sequence). J was trimmed by 6 bases and V by 3 bases; bases with no gene match: 10. The CDR3 bases are TGTGCCAGCAGCTTCGGGGTTAGCGGGGGGGACCTCGAGCAGTACTTC. Its translation is CASSFGVSGGDLEQYF.

CDR3 coding DNA: TGTGCCAGCAGGGGACAGGGAGGAAACACCATATATTTT. Its translation is CASRGQGGNTIYF. J is TRBJ1-3 and V is TRBV6-5; 9 bases are a match to TRBD1. This CDR3 has 13 residues. CDR1 MNHEY and CDR2 SVGAGI come from the germline V gene. V gave up 6 bases and J gave up 4 bases; unmatched junction bases: 1.

V usage is TRBV7-2 and J usage is TRBJ2-5; 9 nucleotides align to TRBD1. V gave up 6 bases and J gave up 1 base; unmatched junction bases: 12. The germline V gene encodes CDR1 SGHTA and CDR2 FQGNSA. This CDR3 spans 17 amino acids. The CDR3 DNA sequence: TGTGCCAGCAGTTCTCGTGGGGGACAGGGCACCCAAGAGACCCAGTACTTC. It yields the protein CASSSRGGQGTQETQYF.